The 4 T cell receptor beta chains below come from one sample, sequenced in a study of T cells in Graves' hyperthyroidism and ophthalmopathy. RNA transcripts provided the source from which TCR beta CDR3 regions were amplified. During a first-round RT-PCR of the TCR CDR3, the HTBI primer set was used. TCRdb re-analysed the multiplex PCR reads in MiXCR, keeping a single row per CDR3 protein. The sample has about 400,000 distinct CDR3 sequences; roughly 13% are singletons. Sample: blood. The origin of the receptors is a young woman with Graves' hyperthyroidism.

There are many counts of this clonotype. CDR3 bases: TGTGCCAGTAGTATCTGGACTGACGGATATGGCTACACCTTC. Its protein is CASSIWTDGYGYTF. V and J are TRBV19 and TRBJ1-2; D is ambiguous. Trimming removed 3 bases from V and 5 bases from J, with 13 bases in between. This CDR3 has 14 residues. The V gene's germline CDR1 is LNHDA and CDR2 SQIVND (reference sequence).

Many counts were recorded for this clonotype. The chain joins TRBV7-2 to TRBJ2-3; D tentatively fits TRBD1 or TRBD2 (5 bases each). This CDR3 is 14 amino acids long. V lost 4 bases, J lost 1 base, and 9 bases lay in between. Germline V gene sequence: CDR1 SGHTA, CDR2 FQGNSA. CDR3 region: CASSSWDGTDTQYF. The CDR3 DNA follows: TGTGCCAGCAGCTCATGGGACGGCACAGATACGCAGTATTTT.

This clonotype has at least ten counts. The CDR3 protein is CASSRQGDYGYTF. CDR3 in DNA: TGTGCCAGCAGTAGACAGGGGGACTATGGCTACACCTTC. This chain uses TRBV9 with TRBJ1-2; the match to TRBD1 covers 9 bases. The CDR3 is 13 residues long. The junction had 2 bases not matched to a gene; V was cut back by 5 bases and J by 3 bases. Germline CDR1 SGDLS, CDR2 YYNGEE.

This clonotype was seen a few times. The V call is TRBV14, the J call TRBJ2-2; D remains unclear. Trimming shortened V by 2 bases and J by 1 base, and 20 bases separated the two germline ends. The CDR3 contains 19 residues. Germline loops: CDR1 SGHDN, CDR2 FVKESK. The chain's CDR3 is CASSQMNKPFVRNTGELFF. The CDR3 DNA reads TGTGCCAGCAGCCAAATGAACAAGCCCTTCGTGAGGAACACCGGGGAGCTGTTTTTT. The variable domain in full, completed from reference TRBV14 and TRBJ2-2, reads EAGVTQFPSHSVIEKGQTVTLRCDPISGHDNLYWYRRVMGKEIKFLLHFVKESKQDESGMPNNRFLAERTGGTYSTLKVQPAELEDSGVYFCASSQMNKPFVRNTGELFFGEGSRLTVL.